This T cell receptor beta chain was captured in a study of T cell responses to AZD1222 COVID-19 vaccine. The protocol was immunoSEQ multiplex PCR, while the TCRdb copy is restricted to in-frame clones and leaves out a portion. The sample shows fewer than 200,000 clones, roughly nine tenths of them seen only once. Losses at the gene ends were 8 bases for V and 1 base for J; bases not matched to a gene: 9. The CDR3 is made up of 15 amino acids. Per germline, CDR1 SNHLY and CDR2 FYNNEI. Study-level points and caveats: Only after the peak T cell response were repertoires sampled. White British donors predominated, females outnumbered males, and clonal diversity was possibly underestimated.

On this clone itself: The antigen is unknown.

The chain recombines TRBV2 with TRBJ2-3; TRBD2 matches at 7 bases. The specimen comprised peripheral blood, sampled on day 0 of AZD1222 vaccination. This clonotype was obtained from an adult in good health. This CDR3 reads CASGPLAGGTDTQYF. The CDR3, as DNA: TGTGCCAGCGGACCATTGGCGGGGGGCACAGATACGCAGTATTTT.